Following are 30 T cell receptor beta chains from one sample sequenced in a study of blood T cell repertoires in COVID-19. Libraries were prepared by immunoSEQ multiplex PCR; TCRdb keeps only in-frame clonotypes and omits some of them. The sample comprises some 130,000 clones, roughly 81% of which are singletons, and around 13% rests with the top ten. Sequenced input: peripheral blood. The receptors shown here come from a human donor in a cohort sampled during active COVID-19.

J is TRBJ1-5 and V is TRBV30; D unresolved. In germline, CDR1 is GTSNPN, CDR2 SVGIG (reference sequence). V was shortened by 0 bases and J by 0 bases, with 15 bases between the two germline ends. This CDR3 spans 17 amino acids. CDR3 bases: TGTGCCTGGAGTGTAGGATCTCCGGAGTATAGCAATCAGCCCCAGCATTTT. This encodes CAWSVGSPEYSNQPQHF.

The V call is TRBV14, the J call TRBJ2-1; D might be TRBD2 (7 bases). This CDR3 region has 16 residues. In germline, CDR1 is SGHDN, CDR2 FVKESK. V was trimmed by 6 bases and J by 0 bases, leaving 15 bases between them. The CDR3 loop reads CASSGRDKSSYNEQFF. DNA of the CDR3: TGTGCCAGCAGTGGGAGGGACAAGAGCTCCTACAATGAGCAGTTCTTC.

The CDR3 nucleotides are TGTGCCAGCAGCCGATCCAGGGGCGGCACTGAAGCTTTCTTT. It is translated as CASSRSRGGTEAFF. V and J are TRBV3-1 (or the pseudogene TRBV3-2) and TRBJ1-1; D may be TRBD1 (6 bases). V dropped 4 bases and J dropped 4 bases, with 13 bases sitting between them. This CDR3 comprises 14 residues. CDR1 and CDR2 (germline): LGHDT, YNNKEL (reference sequence).

The chain combines TRBV12-3 or TRBV12-4 with TRBJ2-1, with D hard to call. V lost 5 bases and J lost 9, with 14 bases in between. This CDR3 is built from 13 residues. CDR3 DNA sequence: TGTGCCAGCAGTGAATTCCAGGTTACTGAGCAGTTCTTC. Its protein is CASSEFQVTEQFF.

V and J are TRBV2 and TRBJ1-5, with 8 bases lining up with TRBD1. The CDR3 extends over 15 amino acids. CDR1 is SNHLY and CDR2 is FYNNEI in the germline V gene. Unmatched junction bases numbered 5, after V lost 6 bases and J lost 1 base. The CDR3 bases are TGTGCCAGCAGCGATAGGGACAGGAGCAATCAGCCCCAGCATTTT. It translates to CASSDRDRSNQPQHF. The whole variable domain, filled in from reference TRBV2 and TRBJ1-5, reads EPEVTQTPSHQVTQMGQEVILRCVPISNHLYFYWYRQILGQKVEFLVSFYNNEISEKSEIFDDQFSVERPDGSNFTLKIRSTKLEDSAMYFCASSDRDRSNQPQHFGDGTRLSIL.

V and J are TRBV5-8 and TRBJ2-1; 12 positions match TRBD2. Germline V gives CDR1 SGHTS, CDR2 YDEGEE. CDR3 size: 16 residues. The V and J ends lost 0 bases and 9 bases, in that order; junction bases with no gene match: 7. The CDR3 coding sequence is TGTGCCAGCAGCTTGGGACTAGCGGGGGCCCGGGGTGAGCAGTTCTTC. Its translation is CASSLGLAGARGEQFF.

The J gene is TRBJ1-4, the V gene TRBV6-5; perhaps TRBD1 as D (5 bases). The germline CDR1 and CDR2 sequences are MNHEY and SVGAGI. The CDR3 covers 15 residues. V was clipped by 5 bases and J by 3 bases, with 13 bases between them. This CDR3 reads CASSTSGRANEKLFF. The CDR3 DNA sequence: TGTGCCAGCAGTACCTCAGGGCGTGCTAATGAAAAACTGTTTTTT.

J is TRBJ2-2 and V is TRBV12-5; D is uncertain. V was clipped by 7 bases and J by 5 bases, with 8 bases between them. Germline CDR1 reads LGHNT; CDR2 reads FRNRAP. This CDR3 has 12 residues. Here the CDR3 reads CASVYLTGELFF. CDR3 DNA sequence: TGTGCTAGTGTCTACCTTACCGGGGAGCTGTTTTTT.

The genes are TRBV18 and TRBJ2-3; D is perhaps TRBD2 (5 bases). Deletions cut 4 bases from V and 6 bases from J, with 14 bases between. The CDR3 consists of 14 residues. Germline CDR1 reads KGHSH; CDR2 reads LQKENI. The CDR3 spells CASSLSASGDTQYF. CDR3 sequence (DNA): TGTGCCAGCTCACTGTCGGCAAGCGGCGATACGCAGTATTTT.

The J gene is TRBJ1-1, the V gene TRBV9, with no clear D. Germline values: CDR1 SGDLS, CDR2 YYNGEE. This CDR3 comprises 18 residues. V dropped 0 bases and J dropped 6 bases, with 24 bases sitting between them. The CDR3 DNA follows: TGTGCCAGCAGCGTAGCTAGTAGCGCGCGGTATGATATCGCTGAAGCTTTCTTT. Protein: CASSVASSARYDIAEAFF.

This clone was picked up one time. The V gene is TRBV5-1, the J gene TRBJ2-2; D remains unclear. This CDR3 contains 14 residues. V gave up 0 bases and J gave up 1 base, with 4 bases separating them. Germline values: CDR1 SGHRS, CDR2 YFSETQ. The CDR3 sequence: CASSLAVNTGELFF. The CDR3, as DNA: TGCGCCAGCAGCTTGGCAGTGAACACCGGGGAGCTGTTTTTT.

The chain employs TRBV4-1 and TRBJ1-5; maybe TRBD1 (5 bases). CDR3 size: 15 residues. Between the trimmed V and J ends, which lost 4 bases and 5 bases, there was a span of 15 bases. Germline-derived CDR1 and CDR2 are MGHRA and YSYEKL. The CDR3 DNA reads TGCGCCAGCAGCCCGAGCTCGGCAGGGCATCAGCCCCAGCATTTT. Amino acid sequence: CASSPSSAGHQPQHF.

Regarding this clone: Different DNA sequences within this sample yield the same CDR3. This chain links TRBV5-1 with TRBJ2-3; 7 nucleotides match TRBD1. The germline CDR1 and CDR2 sequences are SGHRS and YFSETQ. The CDR3 has 14 amino acids. V dropped 0 bases and J dropped 4; count of bases not matched to a gene: 2. Here the CDR3 reads CASSLGQGADTQYF. Here the CDR3 DNA reads TGCGCCAGCAGCTTGGGACAGGGTGCAGATACGCAGTATTTT.

The chain joins TRBV27 to TRBJ1-1; the match to TRBD1 covers 9 bases. This CDR3 comprises 14 residues. Germline V gene data show CDR1 as MNHEY and CDR2 as SMNVEV (reference sequence). V was pared by 7 bases and J by 1 base, with 4 bases of the junction left unmatched. CDR3 DNA: TGTGCCAGCATCCTGGACAGGGGGAACACTGAAGCTTTCTTT. It specifies CASILDRGNTEAFF.

As DNA, the CDR3 is TGTGCCAGCGGGGGCGGGGGGGGTCTCGGAGAGACCCAGTACTTC. Translation gives CASGGGGGLGETQYF. The V gene is TRBV7-2, the J gene TRBJ2-5; 9 bases align to TRBD2. Germline V gives CDR1 SGHTA, CDR2 FQGNSA. With 8 bases clipped from V and 4 bases from J, the junction kept 11 bases outside the gene matches. The CDR3 spans 15 residues.

The chain couples TRBV19 to TRBJ1-3, with D tentatively TRBD1 (5 bases). This CDR3 is built from 13 residues. V was pared by 7 bases and J by 4 bases, with 11 bases between. CDR1 LNHDA and CDR2 SQIVND come from the germline V gene (reference sequence). The CDR3: CASTTREGNTIYF. CDR3 bases: TGTGCCAGTACAACCAGGGAAGGAAACACCATATATTTT.

The V call is TRBV6-1, the J call TRBJ1-4; the D gene is possibly TRBD1 (5 bases). Germline V gene lookup returns CDR1 MNHNS and CDR2 SASEGT. The CDR3 extends over 15 amino acids. V was clipped by 3 bases and J by 8 bases, with 16 bases between them. In nucleotides, the CDR3 is TGTGCCAGCAGTGATTCTGGGGGGGTTCGGGAAAAACTGTTTTTT. It encodes CASSDSGGVREKLFF.

The chain is built from TRBV7-6 and TRBJ1-6, with TRBD1 matching over 9 bases. The junction had 8 bases not matched to a gene; V was cut back by 5 bases and J by 6 bases. The germline V gene encodes CDR1 SGHVS and CDR2 FNYEAQ. This CDR3 is built from 16 residues. CDR3 residues: CASSQGQGRPNSPLHF. CDR3 DNA sequence: TGTGCCAGCAGCCAAGGACAGGGGCGACCTAATTCACCCCTCCACTTT.

The chain carries TRBV6-5 and TRBJ2-1, with D perhaps matching TRBD1 (5 bases). In germline, CDR1 is MNHEY, CDR2 SVGAGI. V was shortened by 6 bases and J by 10 bases, with 16 bases between the two germline ends. This CDR3 has 13 amino acids. CDR3 sequence reads: CASRRIGVWEQFF. The CDR3 nucleotides read TGTGCCAGCAGGCGCATAGGGGTGTGGGAGCAGTTCTTC.

This rearrangement joins TRBV11-3 to TRBJ2-1, with TRBD2 matching over 8 bases. V was clipped by 1 base and J by 1 base; unmatched bases: 0. The CDR3 totals 15 residues. In germline, CDR1 is SGHNT, CDR2 YENEEA. The CDR3 DNA sequence: TGTGCCAGCAGCTTAGTAGCGGGGTCCTACAATGAGCAGTTCTTC. This gives the protein CASSLVAGSYNEQFF.

V usage is TRBV5-5 and J usage is TRBJ2-7; 11 positions match TRBD2. J gave up 3 bases and V 4 bases, and 6 bases lay outside the gene matches. This CDR3 contains 15 residues. CDR1 SGHKS and CDR2 YYEKEE come from the germline V gene (reference sequence). In nucleotides, the CDR3 is TGTGCCAGCAGCCGTACTAGCGGGGGTATCTACGAGCAGTACTTC. As protein: CASSRTSGGIYEQYF.

This clone has a single count. The chain couples TRBV7-8 to TRBJ2-1; no firm D call. The germline CDR1 and CDR2 sequences are SGHVS and FQNEAQ. The CDR3 extends over 13 amino acids. V gave up 5 bases and J gave up 9 bases, with 14 bases separating them. The CDR3 reads CASSRPPGGEQFF. The CDR3 nucleotides read TGTGCCAGCAGCCGACCCCCGGGTGGTGAGCAGTTCTTC. The full variable domain, with the rest looked up from reference TRBV7-8 and TRBJ2-1, is GAGVSQSPRYKVAKRGQDVALRCDPISGHVSLFWYQQALGQGPEFLTYFQNEAQLDKSGLPSDRFFAERPEGSVSTLKIQRTQQEDSAVYLCASSRPPGGEQFFGPGTRLTVL.

The genes are TRBV6-2 or TRBV6-3 and TRBJ1-5; 9 bases are a match to TRBD1. The germline gives CDR1 MNHEY, CDR2 SVGEGT. The J segment lost 8 bases and the V segment lost 4 bases, leaving 9 bases of the junction unmatched. This CDR3 spans 15 amino acids. This chain's CDR3 is CASSWGDRASKPQHF. The DNA for the CDR3 is TGTGCCAGCAGTTGGGGGGACAGGGCCAGCAAGCCCCAGCATTTT.

Only a few counts were recorded for this clone. The CDR3 sequence is CASSQAGGLYNEQFF. In DNA, the CDR3 is TGCGCCAGCAGCCAAGCGGGGGGGCTTTACAATGAGCAGTTCTTC. This chain connects TRBV4-1 to TRBJ2-1, with 8 bases identical to TRBD2. Germline CDR1 MGHRA, CDR2 YSYEKL. V lost 1 base to trimming and J lost 4 bases; unmatched junction nucleotides: 3. There are 15 residues in the CDR3.

This clone has more than one count but fewer than ten. The chain has TRBV5-1 and TRBJ2-7, with D unresolved. The V gene's germline CDR1 is SGHRS and CDR2 YFSETQ. The CDR3 sequence is 14 residues long. V was shortened by 0 bases and J by 2 bases, with 9 bases between the two germline ends. The CDR3, as DNA: TGCGCCAGCAGCTTGGGCCCTATTCCCTACGAGCAGTACTTC. Translated, it gives CASSLGPIPYEQYF.

The CDR3 nucleotides read TGTGCCAATGCCGGGGACACAGATACGCAGTATTTT. Amino acids: CANAGDTDTQYF. This chain joins TRBV12-5 and TRBJ2-3, with D possibly matching TRBD2 (5 bases). The CDR3 runs 12 residues. Per the germline V gene, CDR1 is LGHNT and CDR2 is FRNRAP.

The rearrangement uses TRBV14 and TRBJ1-1; 8 bases are a match to TRBD1. V trimming: 4 bases; J trimming: 7 bases; junction bases outside the gene matches: 8. Germline V gives CDR1 SGHDN, CDR2 FVKESK. The CDR3 has 14 residues. The CDR3: CASSPIGTGYEAFF. For the CDR3, the DNA is TGTGCCAGCAGCCCTATAGGGACAGGTTATGAAGCTTTCTTT.

The chain is built from TRBV29-1 and TRBJ1-2; no definite D call. CDR1 is SQVTM and CDR2 is ANQGSEA in the germline V gene. The CDR3 has 13 amino acids. Trimming shortened V by 6 bases and J by 4 bases, and 15 bases separated the two germline ends. CDR3: CSVALEGSYGYTF. The CDR3 region has the DNA TGCAGCGTGGCCCTGGAGGGTTCCTATGGCTACACCTTC. The whole variable domain, filled in from reference TRBV29-1 and TRBJ1-2, reads SAVISQKPSRDICQRGTSLTIQCQVDSQVTMMFWYRQQPGQSLTLIATANQGSEATYESGFVIDKFPISRPNLTFSTLTVSNMSPEDSSIYLCSVALEGSYGYTFGSGTRLTVV.

This chain joins TRBV5-5 and TRBJ2-3; tentative D call: TRBD1 (6 bases). The CDR3 runs 16 residues. The V gene's germline CDR1 is SGHKS and CDR2 YYEKEE (reference sequence). Trimming removed 4 bases from V and 2 bases from J, with 17 bases in between. This chain's CDR3 is CASSPDSTKDTDTQYF. CDR3 DNA sequence: TGTGCCAGCAGCCCGGACAGTACCAAAGACACAGATACGCAGTATTTT.

The J gene is TRBJ1-3, the V gene TRBV3-1 (or the pseudogene TRBV3-2); D not resolved. Trimming left V 1 base short and J 0 bases short, with 13 bases between. CDR3 length: 17 residues. Germline V gene lookup returns CDR1 LGHDT and CDR2 YNNKEL (reference sequence). The CDR3 protein is CASSQASRLSSGNTIYF. The CDR3 bases are TGTGCCAGCAGCCAAGCGTCGAGGCTCAGCTCTGGAAACACCATATATTTT.